Sequencing of this T cell receptor (beta chain) was carried out in a study of blood T cells in healthy people across ages. Combining a sample-barcoded 5' primer with a J-beta primer mix, a second PCR ran for roughly 7 to 12 cycles. TCRdb re-called the 5' RACE reads with MiXCR, one entry per CDR3 protein. The sample has around 650,000 distinct CDR3 sequences, about 34% seen once. Material: blood. This clonotype was sampled from a woman of 80 years or more in good health.

The CDR3 here is CSARDKEGLVGGGQYF. The CDR3 DNA reads as TGCAGTGCTAGAGATAAGGAGGGTCTAGTGGGAGGCGGGCAGTACTTC. This chain joins TRBV20-1 and TRBJ2-7, with D maybe TRBD2 (6 bases). V lost 0 bases to trimming and J lost 9 bases, with 24 bases between them. Germline values: CDR1 DFQATT, CDR2 SNEGSKA (reference sequence). The CDR3 has 16 amino acids.